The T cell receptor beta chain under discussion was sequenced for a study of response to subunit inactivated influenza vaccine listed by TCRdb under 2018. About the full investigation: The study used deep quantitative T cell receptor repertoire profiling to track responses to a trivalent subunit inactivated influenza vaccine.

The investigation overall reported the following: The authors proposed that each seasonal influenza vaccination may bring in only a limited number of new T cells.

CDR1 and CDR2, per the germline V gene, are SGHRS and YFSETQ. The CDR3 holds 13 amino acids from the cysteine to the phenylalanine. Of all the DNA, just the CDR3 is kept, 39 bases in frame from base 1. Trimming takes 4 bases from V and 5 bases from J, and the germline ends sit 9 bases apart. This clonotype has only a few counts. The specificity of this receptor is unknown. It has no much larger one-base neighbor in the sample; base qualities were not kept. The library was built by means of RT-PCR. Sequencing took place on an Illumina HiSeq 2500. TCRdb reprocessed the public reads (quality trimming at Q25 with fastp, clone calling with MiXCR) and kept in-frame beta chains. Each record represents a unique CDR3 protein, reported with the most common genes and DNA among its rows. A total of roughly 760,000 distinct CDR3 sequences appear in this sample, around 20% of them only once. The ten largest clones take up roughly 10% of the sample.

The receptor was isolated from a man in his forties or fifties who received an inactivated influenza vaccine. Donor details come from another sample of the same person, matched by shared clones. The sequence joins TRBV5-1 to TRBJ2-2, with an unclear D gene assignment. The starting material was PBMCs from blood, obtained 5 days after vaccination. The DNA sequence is TGCGCCAGCAGCCAAAGTTTGACCGGGGAGCTGTTTTTT. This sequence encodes CASSQSLTGELFF. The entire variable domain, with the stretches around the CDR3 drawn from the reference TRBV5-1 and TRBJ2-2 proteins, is KAGVTQTPRYLIKTRGQQVTLSCSPISGHRSVSWYQQTPGQGLQFLFEYFSETQRNKGNFPGRFSGRQFSNSRSEMNVSTLELGDSALYLCASSQSLTGELFFGEGSRLTVL.